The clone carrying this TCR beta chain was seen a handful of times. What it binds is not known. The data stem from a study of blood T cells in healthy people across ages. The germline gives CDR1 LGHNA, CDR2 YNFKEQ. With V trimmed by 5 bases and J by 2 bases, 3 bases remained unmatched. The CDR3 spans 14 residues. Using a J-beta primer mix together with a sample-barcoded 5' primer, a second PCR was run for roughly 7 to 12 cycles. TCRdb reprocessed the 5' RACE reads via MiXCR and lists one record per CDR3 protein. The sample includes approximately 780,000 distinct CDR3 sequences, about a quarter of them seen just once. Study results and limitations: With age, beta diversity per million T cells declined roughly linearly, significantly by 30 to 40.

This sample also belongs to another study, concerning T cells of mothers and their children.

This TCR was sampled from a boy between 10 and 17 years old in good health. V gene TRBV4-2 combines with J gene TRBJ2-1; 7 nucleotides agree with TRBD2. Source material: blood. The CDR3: CASSGGETYNEQFF. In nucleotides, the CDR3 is TGTGCCAGCAGCGGGGGGGAGACCTACAATGAGCAGTTCTTC.